This TCR beta chain was identified in a study of blood T cell repertoires in COVID-19. On the study more broadly: T cells, B-cell-depleted T cells, or PBMCs provided the cDNA or gDNA that served as material.

V lost 5 bases and J lost 2; bases outside the gene matches: 8. CDR3 length: 14 residues. Germline assignment: CDR1 GTSNPN and CDR2 SVGIG (reference sequence). Data came from immunoSEQ multiplex PCR; TCRdb stores just in-frame clones and leaves some out. The sample includes roughly 200,000 clones, approximately 86% of them seen just once. Sequences were obtained from PBMCs or T cells enriched from blood (not recorded which). The sequence was obtained from a woman younger than 45 who had recovered from COVID-19. This chain uses TRBV30 with TRBJ2-5, with TRBD1 matching over 7 bases. In DNA, the CDR3 is TGTGCCTGGTGCCCCCGGGACAGACAAGAGACCCAGTACTTC. Amino acids: CAWCPRDRQETQYF.